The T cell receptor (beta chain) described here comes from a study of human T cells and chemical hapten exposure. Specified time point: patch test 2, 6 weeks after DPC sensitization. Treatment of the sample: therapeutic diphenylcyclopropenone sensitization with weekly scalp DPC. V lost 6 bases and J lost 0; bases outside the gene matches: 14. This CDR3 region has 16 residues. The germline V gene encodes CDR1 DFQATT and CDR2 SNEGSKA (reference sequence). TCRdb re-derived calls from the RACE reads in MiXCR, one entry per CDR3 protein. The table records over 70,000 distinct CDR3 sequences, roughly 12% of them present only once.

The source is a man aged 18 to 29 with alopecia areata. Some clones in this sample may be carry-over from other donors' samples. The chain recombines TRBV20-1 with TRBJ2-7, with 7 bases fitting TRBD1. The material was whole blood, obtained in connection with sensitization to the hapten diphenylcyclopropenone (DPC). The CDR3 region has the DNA TGCAGTGCGACGAGAAGGGGGCGCGAAAGCTCCTACGAGCAGTACTTC. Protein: CSATRRGRESSYEQYF.